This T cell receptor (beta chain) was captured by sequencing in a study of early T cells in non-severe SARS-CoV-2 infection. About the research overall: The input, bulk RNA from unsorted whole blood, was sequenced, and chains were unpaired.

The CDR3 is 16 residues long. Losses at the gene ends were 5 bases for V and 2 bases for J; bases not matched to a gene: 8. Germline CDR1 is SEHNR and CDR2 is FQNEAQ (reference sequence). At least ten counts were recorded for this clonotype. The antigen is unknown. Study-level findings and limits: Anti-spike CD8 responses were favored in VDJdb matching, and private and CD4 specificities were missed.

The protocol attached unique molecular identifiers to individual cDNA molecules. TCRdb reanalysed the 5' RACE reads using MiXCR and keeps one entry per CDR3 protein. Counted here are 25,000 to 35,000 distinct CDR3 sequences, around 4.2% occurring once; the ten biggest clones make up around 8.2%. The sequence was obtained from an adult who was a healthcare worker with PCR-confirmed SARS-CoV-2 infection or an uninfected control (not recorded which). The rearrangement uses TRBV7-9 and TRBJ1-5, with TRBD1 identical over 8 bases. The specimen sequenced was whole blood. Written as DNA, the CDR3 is TGTGCCAGCAGCCCCGGGACAGGTCATGGCAATCAGCCCCAGCATTTT. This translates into CASSPGTGHGNQPQHF.